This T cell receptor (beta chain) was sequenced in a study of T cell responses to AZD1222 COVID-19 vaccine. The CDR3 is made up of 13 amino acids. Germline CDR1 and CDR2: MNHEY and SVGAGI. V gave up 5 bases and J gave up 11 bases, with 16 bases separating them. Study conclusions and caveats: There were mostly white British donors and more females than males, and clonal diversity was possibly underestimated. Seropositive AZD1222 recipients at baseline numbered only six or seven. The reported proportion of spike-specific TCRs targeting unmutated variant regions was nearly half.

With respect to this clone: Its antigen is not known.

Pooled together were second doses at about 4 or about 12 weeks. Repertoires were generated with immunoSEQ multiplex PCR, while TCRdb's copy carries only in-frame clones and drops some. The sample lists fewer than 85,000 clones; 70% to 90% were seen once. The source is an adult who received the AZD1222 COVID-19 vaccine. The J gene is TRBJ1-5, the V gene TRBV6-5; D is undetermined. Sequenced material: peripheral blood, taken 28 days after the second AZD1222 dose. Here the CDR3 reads CASSRLLSGAQHF. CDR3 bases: TGTGCCAGCAGTCGACTCTTGTCCGGGGCCCAGCATTTT.